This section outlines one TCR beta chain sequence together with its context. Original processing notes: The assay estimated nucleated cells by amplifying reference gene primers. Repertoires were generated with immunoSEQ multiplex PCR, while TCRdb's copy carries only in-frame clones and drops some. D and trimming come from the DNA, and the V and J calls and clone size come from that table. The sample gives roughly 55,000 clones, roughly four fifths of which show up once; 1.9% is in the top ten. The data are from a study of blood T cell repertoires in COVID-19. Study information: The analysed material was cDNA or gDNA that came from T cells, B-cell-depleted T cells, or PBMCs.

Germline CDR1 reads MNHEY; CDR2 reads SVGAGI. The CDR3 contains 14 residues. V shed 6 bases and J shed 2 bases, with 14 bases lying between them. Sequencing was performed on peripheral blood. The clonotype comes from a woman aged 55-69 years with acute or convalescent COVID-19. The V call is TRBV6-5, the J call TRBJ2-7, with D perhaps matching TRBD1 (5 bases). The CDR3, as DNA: TGTGCCAGCAGGGACAAGCCCCCAACCTACGAGCAGTACTTC. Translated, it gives CASRDKPPTYEQYF.